Listed below are T cell receptor beta chains from one sample, sequenced in a study of T cell responses to AZD1222 COVID-19 vaccine. TCRdb's table, derived via immunoSEQ multiplex PCR, lists solely in-frame clones and lacks some. The table lists over 120,000 clones, just under 95% of them singletons. The material sequenced was peripheral blood, taken after recovery from COVID-19. The receptors derive from an adult who had recovered from COVID-19. The CDR3 runs from the conserved cysteine through the conserved F or W. D genes are given only for firm matches. A row's size may be missing; if present it is once, few, many or a size class.

V	length	J	size	D	CDR3	DNA
TRBV6-6	15	TRBJ2-7	NA	TRBD1	CASNPGGDRVYEQYF	TGTGCCAGCAATCCAGGCGGGGACAGGGTCTACGAGCAGTACTTC
TRBV19	15	TRBJ2-3	NA	TRBD2	CASSIGPSGTDTQYF	TGTGCCAGTAGTATAGGGCCTAGCGGGACAGATACGCAGTATTTT
TRBV4-1	17	TRBJ1-2	NA	NA	CASSQDSPAQINYGYTF	TGCGCCAGCAGCCAAGATAGCCCCGCACAGATTAACTATGGCTACACCTTC
TRBV4-1	16	TRBJ2-1	NA	NA	CASSQDPAGSYNEQFF	TGCGCCAGCAGCCAAGATCCAGCGGGTAGTTACAATGAGCAGTTCTTC
TRBV6-5	14	TRBJ2-3	NA	NA	CASSYGGRTDTQYF	TGTGCCAGCAGTTATGGGGGCCGCACAGATACGCAGTATTTT
TRBV2	15	TRBJ1-3	NA	NA	CASRYTIDSGNTIYF	TGTGCCAGCAGATATACTATAGACTCTGGAAACACCATATATTTT
TRBV10-3	15	TRBJ1-1	NA	NA	CAISPSGDRNTEAFF	TGTGCCATCAGTCCCTCGGGGGACCGGAACACTGAAGCTTTCTTT
TRBV5-1	13	TRBJ2-1	NA	NA	CASSNLIAVNQFF	TGCGCCAGCAGCAACCTTATAGCGGTTAATCAGTTCTTC
TRBV2	15	TRBJ1-2	NA	TRBD1	CASSIGTGGNYGYTF	TGTGCCAGCAGTATTGGGACAGGGGGCAACTATGGCTACACCTTC
TRBV2	15	TRBJ2-2	NA	NA	CASKGVGGDTGELFF	TGTGCCAGCAAAGGAGTTGGCGGCGACACCGGGGAGCTGTTTTTT
TRBV5-1	15	TRBJ2-5	NA	NA	CASSPGVRSEETQYF	TGCGCCAGCAGCCCCGGGGTCCGGTCGGAGGAGACCCAGTACTTC
TRBV19	18	TRBJ2-1	NA	NA	CASRSRGGQGLGEWEQFF	TGTGCCAGTAGGTCCCGGGGGGGACAGGGACTAGGCGAATGGGAGCAGTTCTTC
TRBV29-1	13	TRBJ2-1	NA	NA	CSVGKSSYNEQFF	TGCAGCGTCGGGAAGAGCTCCTACAATGAGCAGTTCTTC
TRBV4-1	16	TRBJ2-7	once	NA	CASRGTGGQSSYEQYF	TGCGCCAGCAGGGGAACGGGGGGACAAAGCTCCTACGAGCAGTACTTC
TRBV25-1	13	TRBJ1-2	NA	TRBD1	CATYGQGNYGYTF	TGTGCCACCTACGGACAGGGCAACTATGGCTACACCTTC
TRBV19	15	TRBJ2-1	NA	NA	CASSGTLSSYNEQFF	TGTGCCAGTAGCGGGACTTTAAGCTCCTACAATGAGCAGTTCTTC
TRBV28	13	TRBJ1-2	once	NA	CASNSGANYGYTF	TGTGCCAGCAACTCAGGGGCTAACTATGGCTACACCTTC
TRBV10-3	12	TRBJ2-1	few	NA	CAISENNNEQFF	TGTGCCATCAGTGAGAATAACAATGAGCAGTTCTTC
TRBV4-1	18	TRBJ2-2	NA	NA	CASSQTKDRVQNTGELFF	TGCGCCAGCAGCCAAACCAAAGATCGGGTACAAAACACCGGGGAGCTGTTTTTT
TRBV7-6	15	TRBJ2-7	NA	NA	CASSLALERDGEQYF	TGTGCCAGCAGCTTAGCCTTAGAACGGGATGGCGAGCAGTACTTC
TRBV18	14	TRBJ2-7	NA	NA	CASSPPGVEGEQYF	TGTGCCAGCTCACCACCAGGGGTTGAGGGCGAGCAGTACTTC
TRBV6-2/TRBV6-3	14	TRBJ2-7	NA	NA	CASSYDGVRYEQYF	TGTGCCAGCAGTTACGACGGAGTGCGCTACGAGCAGTACTTC
TRBV29-1	14	TRBJ1-1	NA	NA	CSVELEGANTEAFF	TGCAGCGTTGAACTCGAAGGGGCGAACACTGAAGCTTTCTTT
TRBV7-8	12	TRBJ2-7	NA	TRBD1	CASRQGTYEQYF	TGTGCCAGTCGACAGGGAACCTACGAGCAGTACTTC
TRBV5-4	11	TRBJ2-1	NA	NA	CASSLVGEQFF	TGTGCCAGCAGCTTGGTAGGTGAGCAGTTCTTC
TRBV10-1	20	TRBJ2-6	NA	TRBD1	CAIPRDSAIAYIAGANVLTF	TGCGCCATCCCCAGGGACAGCGCAATCGCTTATATCGCTGGGGCCAACGTCCTGACTTTC
TRBV5-1	14	TRBJ1-4	NA	NA	CASSLQVGREKLFF	TGCGCCAGCAGCCTCCAAGTGGGAAGGGAAAAACTGTTTTTT
TRBV28	13	TRBJ2-1	NA	NA	CASSGVGYNEQFF	TGTGCCAGCTCAGGGGTCGGTTACAATGAGCAGTTCTTC
TRBV4-2	15	TRBJ2-7	few	TRBD1	CASSQKGQGAREQYF	TGTGCCAGCAGCCAAAAGGGACAGGGGGCGCGCGAGCAGTACTTC
TRBV10-1	15	TRBJ2-1	NA	TRBD2	CASSGTSGTLNEQFF	TGCGCCAGCAGCGGGACTAGCGGGACACTCAATGAGCAGTTCTTC
TRBV9	15	TRBJ1-1	NA	NA	CASSVGAGRGTEAFF	TGTGCCAGCAGCGTAGGGGCAGGGAGAGGCACTGAAGCTTTCTTT
TRBV7-3	14	TRBJ2-7	NA	TRBD2	CASSLGRGAYEQYF	TGTGCCAGCAGCTTAGGGAGGGGTGCCTACGAGCAGTACTTC
TRBV6-5	13	TRBJ2-7	NA	TRBD1	CASRGTGAYEQYF	TGTGCCAGCAGAGGGACAGGGGCCTACGAGCAGTACTTC
TRBV19	13	TRBJ1-5	once	NA	CASSYSHYQPQHF	TGTGCCAGTAGTTACAGCCACTATCAGCCCCAGCATTTT
TRBV5-1	17	TRBJ2-7	NA	TRBD2	CASSLASLGGSGYEQYF	TGCGCCAGCAGCTTGGCGTCCCTGGGCGGGAGTGGGTACGAGCAGTACTTC
TRBV5-1	18	TRBJ2-1	NA	TRBD2	CASQIITSGLSSYNEQFF	TGCGCCAGCCAAATCATCACTAGCGGCCTAAGCTCCTACAATGAGCAGTTCTTC
TRBV7-2	15	TRBJ2-1	NA	TRBD2	CASSPRRGLYNEQFF	TGTGCCAGCAGCCCGCGGCGGGGGTTATACAATGAGCAGTTCTTC
TRBV19	17	TRBJ2-1	NA	TRBD1	CASKGPPRDRGSHEQFF	TGTGCCAGTAAGGGCCCTCCCCGGGACAGGGGCTCACATGAGCAGTTCTTC
TRBV6-5	13	TRBJ1-2	once	NA	CASSFGVLYGYTF	TGTGCCAGCTCTTTTGGGGTTCTCTATGGCTACACCTTC
TRBV28	13	TRBJ2-5	NA	NA	CASSKSGTGTQYF	TGTGCCAGCAGTAAATCTGGCACGGGGACCCAGTACTTC
TRBV28	13	TRBJ2-7	NA	NA	CASNVGRGYEQYF	TGTGCCAGCAATGTAGGCAGGGGCTACGAGCAGTACTTC
TRBV28	15	TRBJ2-7	NA	TRBD1	CASRSPGQVSYEQYF	TGTGCCAGCAGATCTCCGGGACAGGTTTCCTACGAGCAGTACTTC
TRBV6-5	13	TRBJ2-5	NA	NA	CASSYGLGETQYF	TGTGCCAGCAGTTACGGGCTAGGGGAGACCCAGTACTTC
TRBV19	15	TRBJ1-5	NA	TRBD1	CASSGGGILSQPQHF	TGTGCCAGTAGTGGAGGGGGCATTTTGAGTCAGCCCCAGCATTTT
TRBV5-4	19	TRBJ2-7	once	TRBD1	CASTEVAEKQGAFGYEQYF	TGTGCCAGCACCGAAGTTGCGGAGAAACAGGGGGCGTTTGGGTACGAGCAGTACTTC
TRBV5-1	14	TRBJ1-1	NA	NA	CASSLGLPATEAFF	TGCGCCAGCAGCTTGGGACTCCCGGCGACTGAAGCTTTCTTT
TRBV28	16	TRBJ1-1	NA	NA	CASSWASGGVNTEAFF	TGTGCCAGCAGTTGGGCCTCCGGGGGGGTAAACACTGAAGCTTTCTTT
TRBV28	17	TRBJ2-7	NA	NA	CASSLEGGQRYSYEQYF	TGTGCCAGCAGTTTAGAGGGGGGCCAACGCTACTCGTACGAGCAGTACTTC
TRBV7-9	15	TRBJ2-5	NA	TRBD2	CASSLVAGAGETQYF	TGTGCCAGCAGCTTGGTAGCGGGAGCTGGGGAGACCCAGTACTTC
TRBV14	18	TRBJ2-7	NA	TRBD2	CASSEKPSATSGPYEQYF	TGTGCCAGCAGCGAAAAACCCAGCGCGACTAGCGGACCCTACGAGCAGTACTTC
TRBV5-1	19	TRBJ2-3	NA	NA	CASSYKTKRNTWGTDTQYF	TGCGCCAGCAGCTATAAAACAAAGAGGAACACCTGGGGCACAGATACGCAGTATTTT
TRBV27	14	TRBJ1-1	medium-sized	NA	CASSPSGLNTEAFF	TGTGCCAGCAGTCCCTCGGGACTGAACACTGAAGCTTTCTTT
TRBV4-2	15	TRBJ2-3	NA	NA	CASSQEGGSTDTQYF	TGTGCCAGCAGCCAAGAGGGCGGGAGCACAGATACGCAGTATTTT